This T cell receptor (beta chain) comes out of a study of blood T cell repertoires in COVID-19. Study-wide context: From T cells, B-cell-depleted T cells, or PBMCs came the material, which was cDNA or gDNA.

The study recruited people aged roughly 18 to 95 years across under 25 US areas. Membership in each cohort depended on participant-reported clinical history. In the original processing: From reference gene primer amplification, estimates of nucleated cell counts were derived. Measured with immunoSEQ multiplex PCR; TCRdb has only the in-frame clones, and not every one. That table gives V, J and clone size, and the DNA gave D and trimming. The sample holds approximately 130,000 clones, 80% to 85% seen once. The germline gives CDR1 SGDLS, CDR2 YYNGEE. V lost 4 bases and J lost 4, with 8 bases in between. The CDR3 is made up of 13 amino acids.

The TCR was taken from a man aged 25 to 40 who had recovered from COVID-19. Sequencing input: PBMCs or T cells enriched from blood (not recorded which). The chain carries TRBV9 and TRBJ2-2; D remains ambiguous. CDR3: CASSPSLTGELFF. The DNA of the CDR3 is TGTGCCAGCAGCCCTAGTCTCACCGGGGAGCTGTTTTTT.